One and the same sample provided the 15 T cell receptor beta chains below, sequenced in a study of vaccination and CD4 T cells after COVID-19. Once obtained from cultured CD4+ T cells, the DNA was sequenced using the Oncomine TCR Beta short-read assay. MiXCR was run by TCRdb on the PCR reads, yielding one entry per CDR3 protein. The data contain about 19,000 distinct CDR3 sequences, approximately 40% of them singletons. Treatment given: approximately 10-day PBMC culture with coronavirus spike peptide pools or control peptides (ViraFEST assay). Their target antigens are unknown. The material sequenced was cultured CD4+ T cells from blood. These TCRs come from a human donor with COVID-19.

The rearrangement links TRBV7-9 to TRBJ2-2; 15 positions match TRBD2. The V gene's germline CDR1 is SEHNR and CDR2 FQNEAQ (reference sequence). The junction had 7 bases not matched to a gene; V was cut back by 5 bases and J by 0 bases. The CDR3 consists of 19 residues. The DNA for the CDR3 is TGTGCCAGCAGCCCGGCCGGGACTAGCGGGGGGCCGAACACCGGGGAGCTGTTTTTT. Translated: CASSPAGTSGGPNTGELFF.

The chain couples TRBV9 to TRBJ2-5; D is perhaps TRBD2 (5 bases). Germline-derived CDR1 and CDR2 are SGDLS and YYNGEE. The germline V and J ends were trimmed by 0 bases and 2 bases, with 14 bases remaining between them. This CDR3 is 16 amino acids long. The CDR3 protein is CASSVGSSGIQETQYF. CDR3 DNA: TGTGCCAGCAGCGTAGGGTCCTCGGGGATACAAGAGACCCAGTACTTC.

Only a few counts were recorded for this clonotype. The CDR3 DNA follows: TGTGCCAGCAGCTTACTAGGCGGGGGGGACGGAGAGACCCAGTACTTC. It is translated as CASSLLGGGDGETQYF. This chain links TRBV7-3 with TRBJ2-5; 9 bases line up with TRBD2. The CDR3 extends over 16 amino acids. J lost 4 bases, V lost 2 bases, and 8 bases had no gene match. Per the germline V gene, CDR1 is SGHTA and CDR2 is FQGTGA.

This clonotype was seen a few times. The chain employs TRBV6-5 and TRBJ1-3; no clear D gene. CDR1 and CDR2 (germline): MNHEY, SVGAGI. The CDR3 runs to 13 residues. The V end lost 0 bases, the J end lost 4 bases, and 4 bases lay between the germline ends. CDR3 coding DNA: TGTGCCAGCAGTTACTCATCCGGAAACACCATATATTTT. This codes for CASSYSSGNTIYF.

The chain combines TRBV5-1 with TRBJ1-3; 8 positions match TRBD1. V lost 4 bases, J lost 4 bases, and 7 bases stayed unmatched. The CDR3 is 15 amino acids. Germline loops: CDR1 SGHRS, CDR2 YFSETQ. The CDR3 protein is CASSPTGVQGNTIYF. The CDR3 DNA reads TGCGCCAGCAGCCCGACAGGGGTGCAAGGAAACACCATATATTTT.

The rearrangement uses TRBV11-3 and TRBJ1-1; possible D gene TRBD1, 5 bases. CDR3 size: 14 residues. V was clipped by 5 bases and J by 4 bases, with 14 bases between them. CDR1 is SGHNT, CDR2 YENEEA, per germline. This CDR3 reads CASSLTQGSTEAFF. CDR3 in DNA: TGTGCCAGCAGCCTCACCCAGGGAAGCACTGAAGCTTTCTTT.

This clonotype was detected only a few times. This chain uses TRBV10-3 with TRBJ2-2; D is possibly TRBD1 (6 bases). The CDR3 has 11 residues. V was pared by 11 bases and J by 9 bases, with 13 bases between. CDR1 and CDR2 (germline): ENHRY, SYGVKD. The CDR3: CAVQGQRELFF. Here the CDR3 DNA reads TGTGCCGTACAGGGTCAGCGGGAGCTGTTTTTT.

The chain has TRBV12-3 or TRBV12-4 and TRBJ1-1, with D possibly TRBD1 on 5 matching bases. This CDR3 has 14 amino acids. V was trimmed by 2 bases and J by 1 base, leaving 8 bases between them. The DNA for the CDR3 is TGTGCCAGCAGTTTAACGGGGGGGAACACTGAAGCTTTCTTT. Translation: CASSLTGGNTEAFF.

This clonotype was seen a handful of times. The chain combines TRBV20-1 with TRBJ1-5; D is unresolved. The V and J ends lost 1 base and 4 bases respectively, with 17 bases between them. The germline gives CDR1 DFQATT, CDR2 SNEGSKA (reference sequence). The length of the CDR3 is 16 residues. The CDR3 DNA follows: TGCAGTGCTAGAGTTGCAGCCGGAGGGTTGAATCAGCCCCAGCATTTT. Translation gives CSARVAAGGLNQPQHF.

The V call is TRBV6-1, the J call TRBJ2-7; maybe TRBD2 (5 bases). This CDR3 is built from 13 residues. The germline CDR1 and CDR2 sequences are MNHNS and SASEGT. Trimming took off 6 bases at V and 5 bases at J, with 14 bases between the two ends. The CDR3 is CASRSSLNDEQYF. The CDR3 coding sequence is TGTGCCAGCAGGTCTAGCTTAAACGACGAGCAGTACTTC.

The chain employs TRBV2 and TRBJ2-7; D might be TRBD1 or TRBD2, each matching 6 bases. Looked up from germline, CDR1 is SNHLY and CDR2 is FYNNEI. Trimming removed 5 bases from V and 2 bases from J, with 10 bases in between. This CDR3 is built from 13 residues. CDR3 DNA: TGTGCCAGCAGTTACAGGGAGGCCTACGAGCAGTACTTC. Translating it yields CASSYREAYEQYF.

CDR3 in amino acids: CASSVTGASDTQYF. DNA for the CDR3: TGTGCCAGCAGTGTGACAGGGGCCTCAGATACGCAGTATTTT. The chain combines TRBV6-1 with TRBJ2-3; 8 bases are a match to TRBD1. Germline V gene lookup returns CDR1 MNHNS and CDR2 SASEGT. This CDR3 comprises 14 residues. The V segment lost 4 bases and the J segment 4 bases; nucleotides outside the gene matches: 4.

This chain links TRBV20-1 with TRBJ2-7, with D perhaps assigned TRBD1 or TRBD2 (5 bases each). V was cut by 3 bases and J by 3 bases, with 15 bases left in between. CDR3 length: 14 residues. Germline V gene lookup returns CDR1 DFQATT and CDR2 SNEGSKA (reference sequence). The CDR3 DNA reads TGCAGTGCTAGGTGGTTGGGACGCAACTACGAGCAGTACTTC. Protein sequence: CSARWLGRNYEQYF.

The V call is TRBV6-1, the J call TRBJ1-1; D gene uncertain. The CDR3 is 12 residues long. Germline CDR1 reads MNHNS; CDR2 reads SASEGT. The V end lost 5 bases, the J end lost 5 bases, and 9 bases lay between the germline ends. The CDR3: CASSPPGTEAFF. CDR3 bases: TGTGCCAGCAGTCCCCCCGGGACTGAAGCTTTCTTT.

The chain carries TRBV10-3 and TRBJ2-5, with TRBD1 matching over 9 bases. The CDR3 runs to 14 residues. V was pared by 6 bases and J by 3 bases, with 5 bases of the junction left unmatched. Per germline, CDR1 ENHRY and CDR2 SYGVKD. The CDR3 coding sequence is TGTGCCATCAGGGGGGACAGGGAAAAAGAGACCCAGTACTTC. Its protein is CAIRGDREKETQYF.